A selection of T cell receptor beta chains follows, all from one sample in a study of blood T cell repertoires in COVID-19. Profiling relied on immunoSEQ multiplex PCR, and the TCRdb table lists in-frame clones only, not all of them. The table shows about 180,000 clones, with about 88% occurring only once. The sample consisted of PBMCs or T cells enriched from blood (not recorded which). All receptors derive from a woman aged 50 to 60 who had recovered from COVID-19. Both conserved end residues are part of each CDR3. A D gene is named only where the DNA matches it firmly. A row's size may be missing; if present it is once, few, many or a size class.

>TRBJ1-6|TRBV6-5|TRBD1|-
TGTGCCAGCACCGAGGGACAGGGTGGATCACCCCTCCACTTT
CASTEGQGGSPLHF
>TRBJ2-3|TRBV3-1/TRBV3-2|TRBD2|-
TGTGCCAGCAGCCAGGGGACTAGCGGAGCGAATACGCAGTATTTT
CASSQGTSGANTQYF
>TRBJ1-2|TRBV24-1|-|-
TGTGCCACCAGTGATTTGCCCGGGTACGGCTACACCTTC
CATSDLPGYGYTF
>TRBJ1-2|TRBV25-1|TRBD1|-
TGTGCCAGCAGTGAAGGGTTGGGGACAGAACGTGGCTACACCTTC
CASSEGLGTERGYTF
>TRBJ2-3|TRBV7-3|-|-
TGTGCCAGCAGCTTAGCAGCGGCCCCTGGGGCAGATACGCAGTATTTT
CASSLAAAPGADTQYF
>TRBJ1-1|TRBV5-4|-|-
TGTGCCAGCAGCTTGACGGGGAACACTGAAGCTTTCTTT
CASSLTGNTEAFF
>TRBJ1-6|TRBV7-9|TRBD1|-
TGTGCCAGCAGCTTAGACCACAGGGGTTATAATTCACCCCTCCACTTT
CASSLDHRGYNSPLHF
>TRBJ2-3|TRBV5-1|TRBD2|-
TGCGCCAGCAGCCCGGGAGCGGGAGGTACGACTCAGACGCAGTATTTT
CASSPGAGGTTQTQYF
>TRBJ2-4|TRBV5-6|TRBD2|-
TGTGCCAGCAGCCGGGGACTAGCGGTAATTCCAGCCAAAAACATTCAGTACTTC
CASSRGLAVIPAKNIQYF
>TRBJ1-2|TRBV7-9|-|-
TGTGCCAGCAGCCAGGGCGGGGGCCTATATGGCTACACCTTC
CASSQGGGLYGYTF
>TRBJ2-3|TRBV24-1|-|-
TGTGCCACCAGTGACCCCCGGTCCACAGATACGCAGTATTTT
CATSDPRSTDTQYF
>TRBJ1-3|TRBV7-2|-|-
TGTGCCAGCAGCTCACAGGGCTCTGGAAACACCATATATTTT
CASSSQGSGNTIYF
>TRBJ2-3|TRBV5-1|TRBD2|-
TGCGCCAGCAGCTCCGGGACTACAACCACAGATACGCAGTATTTT
CASSSGTTTTDTQYF
>TRBJ1-2|TRBV6-2/TRBV6-3|TRBD1|-
TGTGCCAGCAGTTACCGGGACAGGGACCTCTATGGCTACACCTTC
CASSYRDRDLYGYTF
>TRBJ2-1|TRBV5-5|TRBD2|-
TGTGCCAGCGGCCTCGGGGGACTACTCAATGAGCAGTTCTTC
CASGLGGLLNEQFF
>TRBJ1-2|TRBV27|TRBD1|-
TGTGCCAGCAGTGGACAGGGCTATGGCTACACCTTC
CASSGQGYGYTF
>TRBJ2-5|TRBV28|TRBD1|few
TGTGCCAGCAGGAACAGGGGGTACTTTACGAAAGAGACCCAGTACTTC
CASRNRGYFTKETQYF
>TRBJ2-2|TRBV19|TRBD1|once
TGTGCCAGTAGGAGTGATGGGACAGGGGCCACCGGGGAGCTGTTTTTT
CASRSDGTGATGELFF
>TRBJ1-4|TRBV2|TRBD1|-
TGTGCCAGCAGTGAAATGGGGACAGGGGGTGAAAAACTGTTTTTT
CASSEMGTGGEKLFF
>TRBJ1-5|TRBV28|TRBD1|-
TGTGCCAGCAGTTTAGAGGGACAGGGTCGACAGCCCCAGCATTTT
CASSLEGQGRQPQHF
>TRBJ2-1|TRBV2|TRBD2|-
TGTGCCAGCAGCGCGGGACTAGCGGGAGGGAACAATGAGCAGTTCTTC
CASSAGLAGGNNEQFF
>TRBJ1-2|TRBV7-8|-|-
TGTGCCAGCAGCTTAGAATTGGACAGTCGTTATGGCTACACCTTC
CASSLELDSRYGYTF
>TRBJ2-5|TRBV23-1|-|once
TGCGCCAGCAGTCAAAACATTAACCAAGAGACCCAGTACTTC
CASSQNINQETQYF
>TRBJ1-6|TRBV7-2|-|-
TGTGCCAGCAGCTTATCAGGGGATAATTCACCCCTCCACTTT
CASSLSGDNSPLHF
>TRBJ1-2|TRBV2|-|-
TGTGCCAGCAGTGTATCTTCCTCCCACTCTAACTATGGCTACACCTTC
CASSVSSSHSNYGYTF
>TRBJ2-1|TRBV7-8|TRBD2|-
TGTGCCAGCAGCTCGGGGAGTAGCGGGAGGACCCCCTACAATGAGCAGTTCTTC
CASSSGSSGRTPYNEQFF
>TRBJ1-6|TRBV30|-|-
TGTGCCTGGAGTCGGGATTCACCCCTCCACTTT
CAWSRDSPLHF
>TRBJ1-4|TRBV9|-|-
TGTGCCAGCAGCGGGGACACCACTAATGAAAAACTGTTTTTT
CASSGDTTNEKLFF
>TRBJ2-1|TRBV27|TRBD2|-
TGTGCCAGCAGGGAACCGACTAGCGGGAGTAATGAGCAGTTCTTC
CASREPTSGSNEQFF
>TRBJ2-7|TRBV19|-|-
TGTGCCAGTAGTAGAACTAGCATGAGCTCCTACGAGCAGTACTTC
CASSRTSMSSYEQYF
>TRBJ2-4|TRBV5-8|TRBD1|-
TGTGCCAGCAGCAACAGGGGTGTAAACATTCAGTACTTC
CASSNRGVNIQYF
>TRBJ2-7|TRBV28|-|-
TGTGCCAGCAGTCCCCGCAGGCTGGTGGGCGAGCAGTACTTC
CASSPRRLVGEQYF
>TRBJ1-1|TRBV6-1|-|-
TGTGCCAGCAGTTCTGGCGGGTTGAACACTGAAGCTTTCTTT
CASSSGGLNTEAFF
>TRBJ2-7|TRBV5-1|-|-
TGCGCCAGCAGCTCTCAGCCGGGACAAATCTACGAGCAGTACTTC
CASSSQPGQIYEQYF
>TRBJ2-7|TRBV9|-|-
TGTGCCAGCAGCGTAGGAGGCCTCGGCGAGCAGTACTTC
CASSVGGLGEQYF
>TRBJ1-2|TRBV27|-|-
TGTGCCAGCAGTTTTAGCAACTCCGGGGATGGCTACACCTTC
CASSFSNSGDGYTF
>TRBJ1-6|TRBV7-9|-|-
TGTGCCAGCAGCTTTGCAGGGACACCCCTCCACTTT
CASSFAGTPLHF
>TRBJ2-7|TRBV5-4|TRBD2|-
TGTGCCAGCAGCTTGGGTGGGACTAGCGGATCCTACGAGCAGTACTTC
CASSLGGTSGSYEQYF
>TRBJ1-2|TRBV7-2|-|-
TGTGCCAGCAGCACGGAGGGAGCGGCCTATGGCTACACCTTC
CASSTEGAAYGYTF
>TRBJ2-2|TRBV19|-|-
TGTGCCAGTAGTAGCACCCGCTTCGGGAGTTTTGCCGGGGAGCTGTTTTTT
CASSSTRFGSFAGELFF
>TRBJ2-2|TRBV5-6|-|once
TGTGCCAGCAGCTTGGTGGGGACTCTGAACACCGGGGAGCTGTTTTTT
CASSLVGTLNTGELFF
>TRBJ2-5|TRBV7-2|TRBD2|-
TGTGCCAGCAGCTGGGGGGGGAGAGAGACCCAGTACTTC
CASSWGGRETQYF
>TRBJ2-7|TRBV7-8|TRBD1|once
TGTGCCAGCAGCTCATCGGGACAGAGTCTCTACGAGCAGTACTTC
CASSSSGQSLYEQYF
>TRBJ2-1|TRBV24-1|TRBD2|-
TGTGCCACGGGACTAGCGGGAGTTACTGAGCAGTTCTTC
CATGLAGVTEQFF
>TRBJ1-5|TRBV5-1|-|-
TGCGCCAGCAGCCCATCGGACCCAGGGGTCCAGCCCCAGCATTTT
CASSPSDPGVQPQHF
>TRBJ1-3|TRBV30|-|-
TGTGCCTGGAGACAGGCGTCCTCTGGAAACACCATATATTTT
CAWRQASSGNTIYF
>TRBJ2-2|TRBV2|TRBD2|-
TGTGCCAGCAGTGAAAGTAGCGGGATCGCCCCGGTGCTGTTTTTT
CASSESSGIAPVLFF
>TRBJ1-2|TRBV6-1|TRBD1|-
TGTGCCAGCAGTGATCCCCAGGGGGTCAATTATGGCTACACCTTC
CASSDPQGVNYGYTF
>TRBJ1-5|TRBV28|TRBD1|-
TGTGCCAGCAGCCCACTCCGTGGGACAGGGTATAGCAATCAGCCCCAGCATTTT
CASSPLRGTGYSNQPQHF
>TRBJ1-3|TRBV4-1|-|-
TGCGCCAGCAGTTACAGACCCGACATCTCTGGAAACACCATATATTTT
CASSYRPDISGNTIYF
>TRBJ2-7|TRBV20-1|-|-
TGCAGTGCTCAGAGCGGAGGCGAGCAGTACTTC
CSAQSGGEQYF
>TRBJ2-5|TRBV11-1|TRBD1|-
TGTGCCAGCAGCTTAGGACGGACAGGGAGGAGGGAGACCCAGTACTTC
CASSLGRTGRRETQYF
>TRBJ2-1|TRBV10-2|TRBD2|-
TGCGCCAGCAGTGAAAACGGACTAGTGGCGTTCTTC
CASSENGLVAFF
>TRBJ1-2|TRBV7-3|-|-
TGTGCCAGCAGCTTGGATGGACAGAGTAACTATGGCTACACCTTC
CASSLDGQSNYGYTF